The rows below give T cell receptor beta chains drawn from one sample of a study of beta chain features in type 1 diabetes. TCRdb keeps only in-frame clones here, not all; method: immunoSEQ multiplex PCR. The sample holds approximately 250,000 clones, approximately 16% seen once. Sequences were obtained from naive CD4+ T cells from blood. The receptors were gathered from a man aged 25-45 years with type 1 diabetes. CDR3s include the opening cysteine and the closing phenylalanine or tryptophan. A D gene is named only where the DNA matches it firmly. Where a row states a size, it is once, few, many or the class of an expanded clone; other rows omit it.

j_call	clone_size	v_call	d_call	cdr3_nt	cdr3_aa
TRBJ2-7	few	TRBV28	.	TGTGCCAGCAGTCTTAACTGGCAACAAAGCTACGAGCAGTACTTC	CASSLNWQQSYEQYF
TRBJ2-5	.	TRBV10-3	TRBD2	TGTGCCATCAAATCCGGGACTAACCAAGAGACCCAGTACTTC	CAIKSGTNQETQYF
TRBJ2-7	.	TRBV10-3	.	TGTGCCATCAAGAGGACAGAGAGCTCCTACGAGCAGTACTTC	CAIKRTESSYEQYF
TRBJ2-3	once	TRBV27	.	TGTGCCAGCAGTTCTTTATGGACAGATACGCAGTATTTT	CASSSLWTDTQYF
TRBJ2-5	few	TRBV4-1	.	TGCGCCAGCAGCCAAGCAGGGGAGGAGACCCAGTACTTC	CASSQAGEETQYF
TRBJ2-5	.	TRBV5-1	.	TGCGCCAGCAGCTTATTGGGAGATGAGACCCAGTACTTC	CASSLLGDETQYF
TRBJ2-7	.	TRBV7-2	TRBD2	TGTGCCAGCAGGTACCCGGGACTAGCGACGGCAGCCGAGCAGTACTTC	CASRYPGLATAAEQYF
TRBJ2-3	few	TRBV14	TRBD2	TGTGCCAGCAGCCCCCAACTAGCGGGTAGCACAGATACGCAGTATTTT	CASSPQLAGSTDTQYF
TRBJ2-5	few	TRBV28	TRBD1	TGTGCCAGCAGTTCGCACGGGACAGGGGGCGGAATCGCCCAGTACTTC	CASSSHGTGGGIAQYF
TRBJ2-3	few	TRBV14	.	TGTGCCAGCAGCCCACAGGGTACCGATACGCAGTATTTT	CASSPQGTDTQYF
TRBJ2-3	.	TRBV29-1	TRBD2	TGCAGCGTTGTAGTAGCGGGAGGGCCTCTCAACACAGATACGCAGTATTTT	CSVVVAGGPLNTDTQYF
TRBJ2-6	.	TRBV28	.	TGTGCCAGCAGTTCCCTCCGGGACAAAGTCTCTGGGGCCAACGTCCTGACTTTC	CASSSLRDKVSGANVLTF
TRBJ2-1	few	TRBV9	TRBD1	TGTGCCAGCAGTACCGGGACAGAGTACAATGAGCAGTTCTTC	CASSTGTEYNEQFF
TRBJ2-3	few	TRBV7-6	.	TGTGCCAGCAGCTTAAGGGGATCCCCAAGCACAGATACGCAGTATTTT	CASSLRGSPSTDTQYF
TRBJ2-3	few	TRBV7-2	TRBD2	TGTGCCAGCAGCTTAGCGCGGTCTAGCGGGGATACGCAGTATTTT	CASSLARSSGDTQYF
TRBJ2-3	.	TRBV5-4	.	TGTGCCAGCAGTCGCGACTTCACAGATACGCAGTATTTT	CASSRDFTDTQYF
TRBJ2-7	.	TRBV7-2	.	TGTGCCAGCAGCTTAGCGGGACAAGGGACATACGAGCAGTACTTC	CASSLAGQGTYEQYF